Below, 2 T cell receptor beta chains from the same sample are listed, as sequenced in a study of cytomegalovirus exposure and HLA in healthy donors. This PCR relied on a set of 60 Vbeta primers and 13 Jbeta primers. This table comes from immunoSEQ multiplex PCR, and its TCRdb copy is limited to in-frame clones, with some not included. Of 100,000 to 120,000 clones listed, under 85% are singletons. Sequences were obtained from PBMCs. The receptors were sampled from a young man in good health and CMV-seronegative.

The chain uses TRBV28 and TRBJ2-7, with 7 bases aligning to TRBD1. Trimming took 8 bases from V and 0 from J; bases not matched to a gene: 10. Germline CDR1 reads MDHEN; CDR2 reads SYDVKM. This CDR3 spans 15 amino acids. The CDR3 loop reads CASRRDRLSSYEQYF. The CDR3 coding sequence is TGTGCCAGCCGCCGGGACAGACTTAGCTCCTACGAGCAGTACTTC.

The gene calls are TRBV7-2 and TRBJ1-3; 11 bases map to TRBD1. In germline, CDR1 is SGHTA, CDR2 FQGNSA. The CDR3 is made up of 16 amino acids. V dropped 5 bases and J dropped 2; count of bases not matched to a gene: 5. DNA of the CDR3: TGTGCCAGCAGCCCCGGACAGGGGGCGGCTGGAAACACCATATATTTT. Amino acid sequence: CASSPGQGAAGNTIYF.